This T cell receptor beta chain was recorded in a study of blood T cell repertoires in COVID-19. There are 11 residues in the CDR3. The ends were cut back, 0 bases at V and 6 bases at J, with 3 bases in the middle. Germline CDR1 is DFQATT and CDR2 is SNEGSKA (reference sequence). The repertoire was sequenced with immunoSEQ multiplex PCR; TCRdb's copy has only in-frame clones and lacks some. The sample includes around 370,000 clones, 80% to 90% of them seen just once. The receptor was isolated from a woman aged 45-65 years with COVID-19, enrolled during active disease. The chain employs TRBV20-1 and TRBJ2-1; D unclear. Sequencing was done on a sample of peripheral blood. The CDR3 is CSARERNEQFF. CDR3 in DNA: TGCAGTGCTAGAGAGCGCAATGAGCAGTTCTTC.